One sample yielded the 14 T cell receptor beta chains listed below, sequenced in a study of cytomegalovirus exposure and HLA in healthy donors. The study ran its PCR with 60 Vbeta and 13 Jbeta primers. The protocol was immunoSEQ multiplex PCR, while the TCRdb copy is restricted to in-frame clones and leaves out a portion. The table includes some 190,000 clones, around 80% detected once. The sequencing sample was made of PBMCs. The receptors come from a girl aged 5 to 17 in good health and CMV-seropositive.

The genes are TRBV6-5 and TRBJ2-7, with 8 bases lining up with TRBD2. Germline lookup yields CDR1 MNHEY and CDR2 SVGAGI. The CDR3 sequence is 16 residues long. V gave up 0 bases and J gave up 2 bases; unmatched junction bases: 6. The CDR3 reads CASSYSGLAGPYEQYF. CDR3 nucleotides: TGTGCCAGCAGTTACTCGGGGCTAGCGGGCCCCTACGAGCAGTACTTC.

The DNA of the CDR3 is TGCGCCAGCAGCCAATTTCCGACTAGGGCAGATACGCAGTATTTT. Protein product: CASSQFPTRADTQYF. The J gene is TRBJ2-3, the V gene TRBV4-1, with a possible D match to TRBD2 (6 bases). This CDR3 contains 15 residues. Germline lookup yields CDR1 MGHRA and CDR2 YSYEKL. V shed 2 bases and J shed 4 bases, with 13 bases lying between them.

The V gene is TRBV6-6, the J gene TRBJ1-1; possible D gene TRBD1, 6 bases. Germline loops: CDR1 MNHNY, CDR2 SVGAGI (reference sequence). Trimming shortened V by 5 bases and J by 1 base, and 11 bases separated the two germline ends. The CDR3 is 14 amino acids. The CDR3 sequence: CASSIDRRNTEAFF. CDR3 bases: TGTGCCAGCAGTATAGACAGGCGGAACACTGAAGCTTTCTTT.

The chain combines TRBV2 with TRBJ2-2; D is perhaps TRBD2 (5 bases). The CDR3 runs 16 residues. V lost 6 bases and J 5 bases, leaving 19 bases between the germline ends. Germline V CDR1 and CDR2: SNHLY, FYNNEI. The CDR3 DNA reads TGTGCCAGCAGCGATGACGGCAGGTGGAGGACCGGGGAGCTGTTTTTT. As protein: CASSDDGRWRTGELFF.

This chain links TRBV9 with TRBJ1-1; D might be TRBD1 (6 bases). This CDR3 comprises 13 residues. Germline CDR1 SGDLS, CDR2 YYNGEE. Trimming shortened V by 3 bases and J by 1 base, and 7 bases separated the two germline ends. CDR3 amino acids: CASSGTENTEAFF. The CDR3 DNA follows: TGTGCCAGCAGCGGGACAGAGAACACTGAAGCTTTCTTT. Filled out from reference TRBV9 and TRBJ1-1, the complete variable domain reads DSGVTQTPKHLITATGQRVTLRCSPRSGDLSVYWYQQSLDQGLQFLIQYYNGEERAKGNILERFSAQQFPDLHSELNLSSLELGDSALYFCASSGTENTEAFFGQGTRLTVV.

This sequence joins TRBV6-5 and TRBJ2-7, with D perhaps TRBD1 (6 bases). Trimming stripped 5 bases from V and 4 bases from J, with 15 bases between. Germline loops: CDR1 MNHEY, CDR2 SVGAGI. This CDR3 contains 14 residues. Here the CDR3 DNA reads TGTGCCAGCAGTGGCCAACAGGGTTCGTACGAGCAGTACTTC. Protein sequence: CASSGQQGSYEQYF.

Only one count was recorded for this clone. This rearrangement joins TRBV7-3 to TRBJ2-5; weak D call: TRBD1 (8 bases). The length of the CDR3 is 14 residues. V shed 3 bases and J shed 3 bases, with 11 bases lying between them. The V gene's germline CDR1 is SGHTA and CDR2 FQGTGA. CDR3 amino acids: CASSFTGGEETQYF. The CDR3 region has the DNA TGTGCCAGCAGCTTCACAGGGGGGGAAGAGACCCAGTACTTC. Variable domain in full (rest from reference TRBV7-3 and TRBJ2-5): GAGVSQTPSNKVTEKGKYVELRCDPISGHTALYWYRQSLGQGPEFLIYFQGTGAADDSGLPNDRFFAVRPEGSVSTLKIQRTERGDSAVYLCASSFTGGEETQYFGPGTRLLVL.

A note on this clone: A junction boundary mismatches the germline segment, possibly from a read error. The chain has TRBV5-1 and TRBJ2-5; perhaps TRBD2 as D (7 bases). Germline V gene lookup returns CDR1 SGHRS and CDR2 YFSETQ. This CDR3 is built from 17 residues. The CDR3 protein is CAGSLMGMGGLQETQYF. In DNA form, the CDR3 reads TGCGCCGGCAGCTTGATGGGCATGGGGGGGCTGCAAGAGACCCAGTACTTC.

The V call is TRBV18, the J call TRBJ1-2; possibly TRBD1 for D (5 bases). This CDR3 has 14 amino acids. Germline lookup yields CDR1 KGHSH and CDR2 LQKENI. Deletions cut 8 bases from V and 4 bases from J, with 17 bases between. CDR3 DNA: TGTGCCAGCGGACAAACTCAGGGCCTCTATGGCTACACCTTC. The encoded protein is CASGQTQGLYGYTF.

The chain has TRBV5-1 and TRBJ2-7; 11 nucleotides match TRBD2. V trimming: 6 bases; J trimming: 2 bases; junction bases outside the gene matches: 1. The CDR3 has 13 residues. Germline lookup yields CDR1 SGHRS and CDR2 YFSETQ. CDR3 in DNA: TGCGCCAGCAAACTAGCGGGAGCCTACGAGCAGTACTTC. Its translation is CASKLAGAYEQYF.

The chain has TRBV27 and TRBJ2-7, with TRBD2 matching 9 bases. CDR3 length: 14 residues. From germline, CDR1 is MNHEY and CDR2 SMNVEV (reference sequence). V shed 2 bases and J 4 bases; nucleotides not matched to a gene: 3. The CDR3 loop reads CASSLAGGGYEQYF. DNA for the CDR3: TGTGCCAGCAGTTTAGCGGGAGGGGGTTACGAGCAGTACTTC.

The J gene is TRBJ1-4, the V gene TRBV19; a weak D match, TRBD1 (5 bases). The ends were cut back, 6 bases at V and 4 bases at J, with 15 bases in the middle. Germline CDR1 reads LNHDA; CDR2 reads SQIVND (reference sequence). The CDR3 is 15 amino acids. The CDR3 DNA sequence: TGTGCCAGTAGCCCATACCCCCAGGGTAATGAAAAACTGTTTTTT. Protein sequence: CASSPYPQGNEKLFF.

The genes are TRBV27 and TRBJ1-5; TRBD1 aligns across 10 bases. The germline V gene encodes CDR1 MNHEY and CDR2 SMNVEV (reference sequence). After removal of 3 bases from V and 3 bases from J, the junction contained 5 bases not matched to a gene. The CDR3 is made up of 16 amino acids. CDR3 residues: CASSFRGTGVNQPQHF. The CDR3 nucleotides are TGTGCCAGCAGTTTTAGGGGGACAGGGGTCAATCAGCCCCAGCATTTT.

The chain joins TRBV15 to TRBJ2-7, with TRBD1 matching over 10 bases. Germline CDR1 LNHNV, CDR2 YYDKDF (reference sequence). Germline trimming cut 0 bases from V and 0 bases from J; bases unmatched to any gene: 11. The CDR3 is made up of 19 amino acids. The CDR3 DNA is TGTGCCACCAGCAGAGATGGGTGGGAGGGACAGGGGAGCTCCTACGAGCAGTACTTC. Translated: CATSRDGWEGQGSSYEQYF.